These 10 T cell receptor beta chains were sequenced from one sample in a study of T cells in Graves' hyperthyroidism and ophthalmopathy. Template material for amplifying TCR beta CDR3 regions consisted of RNA transcripts. A set of HTBI primers served as the primers for a first-round RT-PCR of the TCR CDR3. TCRdb ran MiXCR on the multiplex PCR reads and lists one entry per CDR3 protein. The data hold hundreds of thousands of distinct CDR3 sequences, with approximately 36% observed a single time. Sequencing was carried out using blood. All receptors come from a woman aged 35 to 49 with Graves' hyperthyroidism.

This clonotype has just one count. The chain links TRBV14 to TRBJ1-6, with 8 bases aligning to TRBD1. Germline-derived CDR1 and CDR2 are SGHDN and FVKESK. With V trimmed by 0 bases and J by 7 bases, 5 bases remained unmatched. There are 16 residues in the CDR3. CDR3 nucleotides: TGTGCCAGCAGCCAAGACAGGGGGCCACCCAATTCACCCCTCCACTTT. Translation gives CASSQDRGPPNSPLHF.

The chain combines TRBV2 with TRBJ1-4; perhaps TRBD1 as D (5 bases). Germline CDR1 reads SNHLY; CDR2 reads FYNNEI. V was clipped by 4 bases and J by 8 bases, with 8 bases between them. The CDR3 is 12 amino acids. CDR3 region: CASSANREKLFF. Written as DNA, the CDR3 is TGTGCCAGCAGTGCCAACAGGGAAAAACTGTTTTTT.

This clonotype was seen ten or more times. CDR3 bases: TGCAGTGCTAAAATTGGGACGGCAAACACTGAAGCTTTCTTT. It codes for CSAKIGTANTEAFF. The rearrangement links TRBV20-1 to TRBJ1-1; tentatively, D is TRBD1 (5 bases). Germline V CDR1 and CDR2: DFQATT, SNEGSKA (reference sequence). The length of the CDR3 is 14 residues. V dropped 4 bases and J dropped 2 bases, with 14 bases sitting between them.

This clonotype has ten or more counts. The chain uses TRBV10-3 and TRBJ2-7; the D gene is possibly TRBD2 (7 bases). Germline CDR1 and CDR2: ENHRY and SYGVKD. The CDR3 extends over 16 amino acids. With 10 bases removed from V and 5 bases from J, the gap between germline ends came to 27 bases. The CDR3 bases are TGTGCCACCACTCAAGAAGGGCGGGGGCACTTGGACGAGCAGTACTTC. It specifies CATTQEGRGHLDEQYF.

The chain carries TRBV29-1 and TRBJ1-1; D ambiguous. The CDR3 runs to 13 residues. Germline lookup yields CDR1 SQVTM and CDR2 ANQGSEA. The germline V and J ends were trimmed by 8 bases and 2 bases, with 15 bases remaining between them. The CDR3 spells CSLAALDNTEAFF. The CDR3 coding sequence is TGCAGCTTAGCGGCCTTAGATAACACTGAAGCTTTCTTT.

The CDR3 nucleotides read TGTGCCATCAGTCCGTTCGAGACAGAGCATGGCTACACCTTC. Protein product: CAISPFETEHGYTF. The chain joins TRBV10-3 to TRBJ1-2; D is possibly TRBD1 (5 bases). Germline CDR1 ENHRY, CDR2 SYGVKD. V was trimmed by 5 bases and J by 6 bases, leaving 16 bases between them. The CDR3 runs to 14 residues.

V is TRBV5-1 and J is TRBJ2-7; possibly TRBD2 for D (7 bases). Germline lookup yields CDR1 SGHRS and CDR2 YFSETQ. Trimming cost V 4 bases and J 2 bases, with 19 bases left between them. The CDR3 loop spans 16 amino acids. For the CDR3, the DNA is TGCGCCAGCAGCCACACGGCCGGGGGGCAGGCCTACGAGCAGTACTTC. This codes for CASSHTAGGQAYEQYF.

This clonotype showed up many times. The chain uses TRBV20-1 and TRBJ1-5, with D perhaps matching TRBD1 (5 bases). In germline, CDR1 is DFQATT, CDR2 SNEGSKA (reference sequence). This CDR3 contains 15 residues. V was pared by 4 bases and J by 2 bases, with 15 bases between. The CDR3 region has the DNA TGCAGTGCTATGACTGGGGCTGTGGGCAATCAGCCCCAGCATTTT. It encodes CSAMTGAVGNQPQHF.

This clonotype was counted ten times or more. This chain connects TRBV7-9 to TRBJ2-7, with TRBD1 identical over 7 bases. This CDR3 has 16 residues. The germline CDR1 and CDR2 sequences are SEHNR and FQNEAQ (reference sequence). V shed 1 base, J shed 1 base, and the junction held 7 bases outside the gene matches. This chain's CDR3 is CASSLVGGQNSYEQYF. CDR3 DNA: TGTGCCAGCAGCTTAGTAGGGGGACAGAATTCCTACGAGCAGTACTTC.

This clonotype was found many times. This rearrangement joins TRBV10-2 to TRBJ2-2; 9 bases are a match to TRBD2. This CDR3 region has 14 residues. V gave up 6 bases and J gave up 1 base; unmatched junction bases: 0. Germline lookup yields CDR1 WSHSY and CDR2 SAAADI. CDR3 sequence reads: CASRTSGNTGELFF. The CDR3 bases are TGCGCCAGCAGGACTAGCGGGAACACCGGGGAGCTGTTTTTT.